This TCR beta chain came from a study of CD8+CD57+ T cells in acquired aplastic anemia. Profiles of TCR beta VDJ and CDR3 were generated from a genomic DNA template. TCRdb fed the reads into MiXCR, producing one record per CDR3 protein. This sample has 200,000 to 300,000 distinct CDR3 sequences, with approximately 82% found just once. Before being chosen for sequencing, patients had shown CD8+CD57+ cell expansion by flow cytometry. Therapy had not been given to patients before blood sampling. The CDR3 runs 17 residues. CDR1 and CDR2 (germline): SGHNT, YENEEA. V lost 3 bases and J 2 bases, leaving 19 bases between the germline ends.

The chain couples TRBV11-3 to TRBJ1-1; D ambiguous. The sequence came from a human donor with aplastic anemia. The sequencing input was sorted CD4+, CD8+, or CD8+CD57+ T cells (not recorded which) from PBMCs. The CDR3 coding sequence is TGTGCCAGCAGCTTTCATCAACGCGAGGGAGGAAACACTGAAGCTTTCTTT. Translating it yields CASSFHQREGGNTEAFF.